The clone carrying this T cell receptor (beta chain) was observed a few times. Per germline, CDR1 MGHRA and CDR2 YSYEKL. V trimming: 2 bases; J trimming: 7 bases; junction bases outside the gene matches: 9. The CDR3 is 15 amino acids. The data are from a study of T-cell memory formation after mild COVID-19. One entry per CDR3 protein results from TCRdb running MiXCR on the 5' RACE reads. The data hold about 360,000 distinct CDR3 sequences, with approximately 15% observed a single time. Sequences were obtained from PBMCs or a T cell subset sorted from them (not recorded which). The J gene is TRBJ1-2, the V gene TRBV4-1; 8 bases fit TRBD1. This receptor was obtained from a man between 18 and 35 years old who had mild COVID-19 (a few samples of this study predate the infection). Cell type and time point are not known. CDR3 bases: TGCGCCAGCAGCCAAACCTCTGGCAGGGGGCTTGGCTACACCTTC. The encoded protein is CASSQTSGRGLGYTF.